This T cell receptor (beta chain) is drawn from a study of OX40 agonist ivuxolimab in advanced cancers. Across the study: A partial response was reached by three patients: one with hepatocellular carcinoma and two with cutaneous melanoma.

Overall study findings and caveats: The 0.1-3.0 mg/kg partial responders had among the lowest clonal expansion. Clonal expansion by week 6 occurred in CD4+ and CD8+ blood T cells (at 0.1 to 3.0 mg/kg).

Profiling relied on immunoSEQ multiplex PCR, and the TCRdb table lists in-frame clones only, not all of them. The profile covers nearly 20,000 clones, with 83% appearing a single time and around 20% taken by the ten largest. In regard to this clone: As yet, its antigen is unknown.

Trimming took off 4 bases at V and 9 bases at J, with 13 bases between the two ends. In germline, CDR1 is MRHNA, CDR2 SNTAGT. This CDR3 is built from 13 residues. The receptor was derived from an adult with an advanced solid tumor such as melanoma, head and neck, liver or kidney cancer. The chain carries TRBV6-4 and TRBJ2-1; D is perhaps TRBD2 (6 bases). The source was CD4+ or CD8+ T cells sorted from blood, collected in a trial of the OX40 agonist ivuxolimab. The CDR3 region has the DNA TGTGCCAGCAGTGTGGGGGGAGGAGCTGAGCAGTTCTTC. It encodes CASSVGGGAEQFF.